Sequencing of this TCR beta chain was carried out in a study of beta chain features in type 1 diabetes. The study reverse transcribed the entire isolated RNA, so it sequenced expressed TCRB transcripts. TCRdb keeps only in-frame clones here, not all; method: immunoSEQ multiplex PCR. The sample lists tens of thousands of clones, about 64% occurring once. CDR3 size: 14 residues. V lost 5 bases to trimming and J lost 5 bases, with 16 bases between them. Germline V CDR1 and CDR2: MNHEY, SMNVEV (reference sequence). This sequence was found in a woman in her 30s in good health. The chain combines TRBV27 with TRBJ2-7; TRBD1 might be the D (6 bases). The source material was Tregs from blood. The CDR3 loop reads CASSPWTVSDEQYF. The CDR3 nucleotides read TGTGCCAGCAGTCCGTGGACAGTTTCAGACGAGCAGTACTTC.